This entry is about one T cell receptor beta chain. This entry belongs to a study of control samples from healthy donors and cancer patients. The assay was immunoSEQ multiplex PCR, and TCRdb's table has in-frame clones only and misses some. Here the sample spans over 65,000 clones, roughly 92% being singletons. The CDR3 runs 13 residues. V was trimmed by 4 bases and J by 4 bases, leaving 9 bases between them. The germline V gene encodes CDR1 LGHDT and CDR2 YNNKEL (reference sequence). The source of this sequence is a woman aged 35 to 49 in good health. The chain combines TRBV3-1 (or the pseudogene TRBV3-2) with TRBJ2-3, with D tentatively TRBD2 (5 bases). The material sequenced was blood. The DNA for the CDR3 is TGTGCCAGCAGCCCACTAGAGGCAGATACGCAGTATTTT. Translating it yields CASSPLEADTQYF.